This T cell receptor (beta chain) was captured by sequencing in a study of technical replicates of blood from a handful of donors. Profiled with immunoSEQ multiplex PCR; TCRdb holds only in-frame clones, not every one. The sample yields some 80,000 clones, roughly 91% seen once. For this clone: The junction departs from germline at one end; a sequencing error may be responsible.

This sequence was found in a human donor in good health. The sequencing input was T cells isolated from PBMCs.

Here the CDR3 DNA reads TGTGCCAGTACTATACGGGGTTTGGAGACCAATCAGCCCCAGCATTTT. Amino acid sequence: CASTIRGLETNQPQHF. The J gene is TRBJ1-5, the V gene TRBV19; no definite D call. Germline assignment: CDR1 LNHDA and CDR2 SQIVND (reference sequence). CDR3 length: 16 amino acids. Looking up the rest from reference TRBV19 and TRBJ1-5 gives the full variable domain: DGGITQSPKYLFRKEGQNVTLSCEQNLNHDAMYWYRQDPGQGLRLIYYSQIVNDFQKGDIAEGYSVSREKKESFPLTVTSAQKNPTAFYLCASTIRGLETNQPQHFGDGTRLSIL.